This T cell receptor (beta chain) emerged from a study of T cell repertoires in cytomegalovirus infection. On the study more broadly: Epitope selection comprised recently identified HLA-C-restricted CMV epitopes and well-studied HLA-B-restricted CMV epitopes. It was the public TCR beta signatures that indicated both CMV infection and matching HLA type.

Each CDR3 protein is one row after TCRdb ran MiXCR on the reads. Of approximately 1,000,000 distinct CDR3 sequences in the sample, approximately 30% were seen once. The table lists this clonotype with a few counts. As yet, its antigen is unknown. Findings and limits, study-wide: HLA-C-restricted CMV-specific TCR beta clonotypes prevailed in the ex vivo response.

The specimen was cultured CD8+ T cells from PBMCs, collected from culture after CMV antigen stimulation. The receptor was derived from a human donor in good health (CMV status not recorded). Some clones in this sample may be carry-over from other donors' samples.

The CDR3 spells CASSQGESHEQYV. The CDR3 DNA is TGTGCCAGCAGCCAAGGGGAGTCCCACGAGCAGTACGTC. The chain recombines TRBV3-1 with TRBJ2-7; weak D call: TRBD2 (5 bases). V was pared by 1 base and J by 5 bases, with 9 bases between. In germline, CDR1 is LGHDT, CDR2 YNNKEL (reference sequence). This CDR3 contains 13 residues.